This T cell receptor (beta chain) comes out of a study of tumor-infiltrating lymphocytes in primary liver carcinoma. About the study: Tissue type made little difference to sample yields of roughly 3.65 to 7.5 million productive TCRbeta reads.

This CDR3 has 13 amino acids. Of note for this clonotype: At one end the junction does not follow the germline gene, possibly because of a read error.

For each extraction, RNA and DNA were obtained together from approximately 20-30 mg of unsorted bulk tissue. Priming with a constant-region primer yielded TCR beta cDNA from about 500 ng total RNA. What produced the TCR beta libraries was three nested multiplex PCR rounds using slightly modified ARM-PCR. In the first two PCR rounds, TRBV1-TRBV30 forward primers were paired with a C-beta reverse primer, and each round lasted around 10 cycles. TCRdb fed the multiplex PCR reads into MiXCR, producing one record per CDR3 protein. The sample has roughly 20,000 distinct CDR3 sequences; over 70% are singletons.

The gene calls are TRBV12-3 or TRBV12-4 and TRBJ2-3; D remains ambiguous. The sequence was collected from a woman aged 25 to 45 with primary liver carcinoma and hepatitis B virus infection. The sample consisted of liver tumor tissue from sampling region 4. The sample's subset: tumor region T4, right-lateral pole. The CDR3 loop is CAISYQYTNTQYF. DNA of the CDR3: TGTGCCATCAGTTATCAGTACACAAATACTCAGTATTTT.